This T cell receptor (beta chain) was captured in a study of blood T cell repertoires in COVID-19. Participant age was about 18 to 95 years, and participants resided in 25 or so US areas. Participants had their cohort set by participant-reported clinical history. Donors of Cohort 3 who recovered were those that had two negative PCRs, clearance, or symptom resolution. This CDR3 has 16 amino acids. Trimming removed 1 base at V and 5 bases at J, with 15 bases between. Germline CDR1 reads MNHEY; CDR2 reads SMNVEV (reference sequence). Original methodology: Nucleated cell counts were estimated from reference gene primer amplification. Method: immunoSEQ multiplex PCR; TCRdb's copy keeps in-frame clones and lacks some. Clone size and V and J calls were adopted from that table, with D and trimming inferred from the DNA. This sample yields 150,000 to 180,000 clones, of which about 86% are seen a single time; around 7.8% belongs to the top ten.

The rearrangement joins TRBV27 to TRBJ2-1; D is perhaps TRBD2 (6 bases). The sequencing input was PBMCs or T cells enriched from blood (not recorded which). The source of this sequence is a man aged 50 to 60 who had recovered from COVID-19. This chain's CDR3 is CASSLWGGGQNNEQFF. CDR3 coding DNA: TGTGCCAGCAGTTTATGGGGTGGAGGGCAGAACAATGAGCAGTTCTTC.